This entry describes one TCR beta chain. Its antigen is unknown. Sequence at one end of the junction differs from germline and may be a read error. These data belong to a study of regulatory T cells in long-lasting Graves disease. Findings and limits, study-wide: TRBV28, TRBJ1-2 and TRBJ2-5 emerged as the favored segments in persistent disease. Persistent Graves' patients had lower TCR diversity than newly diagnosed ones.

Through Arm-PCR of CDR3 regions and iRepertoire HTBI primers, TCR beta libraries were built. One entry per CDR3 protein results from TCRdb running MiXCR on the multiplex PCR reads. The data hold 580,000 or so distinct CDR3 sequences, with about 16% observed a single time. The CDR3 contains 14 residues. As to time point: newly diagnosed GD, antithyroid drugs for less than 3 months. PBMCs were the source of the RNA used for TCR sequencing. An endocrinology department in Xi'an, China, supplied the patients. These data were also reused for a study on T cells in Graves' hyperthyroidism and ophthalmopathy. As that study records: A set of HTBI primers served as the primers for a first-round RT-PCR of the TCR CDR3.

This sequence originates from a man between 18 and 29 years old with Graves disease. Source: peripheral blood mononuclear cells (PBMCs), taken at new diagnosis, from a patient treated with antithyroid drugs. This sequence joins TRBV12-3 or TRBV12-4 and TRBJ1-1; no definite D call. CDR3 nucleotide sequence: TGTGCCAACAGTTTAGGCCCGGGTCTCACTGAAGCTTTCTTT. Translated: CANSLGPGLTEAFF.